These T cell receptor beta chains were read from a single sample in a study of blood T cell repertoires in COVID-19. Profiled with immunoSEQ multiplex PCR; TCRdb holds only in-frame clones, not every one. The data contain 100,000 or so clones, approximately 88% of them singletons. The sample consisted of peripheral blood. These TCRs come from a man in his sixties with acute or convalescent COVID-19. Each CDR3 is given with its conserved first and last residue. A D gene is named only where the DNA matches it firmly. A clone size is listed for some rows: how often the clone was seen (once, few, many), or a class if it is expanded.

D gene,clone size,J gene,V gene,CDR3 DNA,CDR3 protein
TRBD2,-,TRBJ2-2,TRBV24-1,TGTGCCACGAGAACAGGGACTAGCGGGAGAGGGGAGCTGTTTTTT,CATRTGTSGRGELFF
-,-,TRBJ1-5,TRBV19,TGTGCCAGTAGGCCCTTAGACAGTAGCAATCAGCCCCAGCATTTT,CASRPLDSSNQPQHF
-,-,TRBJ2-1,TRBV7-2,TGTGCCAGCAGCTTACTAGCTGGTGAGCAGTTCTTC,CASSLLAGEQFF
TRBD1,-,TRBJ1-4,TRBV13,TGTGCCAGCAGCCTTAGAACAGGGGGCGCAGGGGAAAAACTGTTTTTT,CASSLRTGGAGEKLFF
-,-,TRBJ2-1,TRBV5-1,TGCGCCAGCAGCTTTGGACAGAACAATGAGCAGTTCTTC,CASSFGQNNEQFF
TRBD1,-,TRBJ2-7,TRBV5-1,TGCGCCAGCAGCTGGGGACAGGGAGGTAACTCCGAGCAGTACTTC,CASSWGQGGNSEQYF
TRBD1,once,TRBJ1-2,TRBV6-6,TGTGCCAGCCGGACAGGGGGCGGCTATGGCTACACCTTC,CASRTGGGYGYTF
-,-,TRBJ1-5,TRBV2,TGTGCCAGCAGTGTCCCGGGACAAGTTCAGCCCCAGCATTTT,CASSVPGQVQPQHF
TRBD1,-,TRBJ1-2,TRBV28,TGTGCCAGCAGTCCTCCGACAGGGGGCGACTATGGCTACACCTTC,CASSPPTGGDYGYTF
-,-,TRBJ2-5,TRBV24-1,TGTGCCACCAGTGATTGGGACACCCAAGAGACCCAGTACTTC,CATSDWDTQETQYF
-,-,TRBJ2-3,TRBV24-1,TGTGCCACCAATAGGGGCGTGGGAGATACGCAGTATTTT,CATNRGVGDTQYF
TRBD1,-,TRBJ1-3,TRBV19,TGTGCCAGTTCCCCCCTCGGGACAGGGTCTGGAAACACCATATATTTT,CASSPLGTGSGNTIYF
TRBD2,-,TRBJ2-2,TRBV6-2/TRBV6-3,TGTGCCAGCAGCTGGGAAAGCGGGAGTTGGACCGGGGAGCTGTTTTTT,CASSWESGSWTGELFF
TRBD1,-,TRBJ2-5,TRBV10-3,TGTGCCATCAGTGGGACAGGGGGACAAGAGACCCAGTACTTC,CAISGTGGQETQYF
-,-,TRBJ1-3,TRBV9,TGTGCCAGCAGCGCTACTGGGACAATCACTGGAAACACCATATATTTT,CASSATGTITGNTIYF
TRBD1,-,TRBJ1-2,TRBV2,TGTGCCAGCACTGGACAGGGGCCTAATATCTATGGCTACACCTTC,CASTGQGPNIYGYTF
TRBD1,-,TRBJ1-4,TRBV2,TGTGCCAGCAACTTCGGGACAGCTAATGAAAAACTGTTTTTT,CASNFGTANEKLFF
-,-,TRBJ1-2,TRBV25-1,TGTGCCAGCAGTAAAACGGGAGGGGGTTCATATGGCTACACCTTC,CASSKTGGGSYGYTF
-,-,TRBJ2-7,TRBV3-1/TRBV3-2,TGTGCCAGCAGCCAAGGGACAGTTAACTACGAGCAGTACTTC,CASSQGTVNYEQYF
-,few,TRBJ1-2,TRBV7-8,TGTGCCAGCAGCTTAGCCAGGGCCTCCTTTGGCTACACCTTC,CASSLARASFGYTF
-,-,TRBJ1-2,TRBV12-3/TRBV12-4,TGTGCCAGCAGTAGACAGGACTACTATGGCTACACCTTC,CASSRQDYYGYTF
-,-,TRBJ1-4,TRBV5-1,TGCGCCAGCAGCTTGCCTTCCAATGAAAAACTGTTTTTT,CASSLPSNEKLFF
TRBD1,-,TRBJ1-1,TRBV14,TGTGCCAGCAGCTCTCGACCCTTCGGGACAGCCCCCACTGAAGCTTTCTTT,CASSSRPFGTAPTEAFF
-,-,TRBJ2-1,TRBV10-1,TGCGCCAGCAGTGCGGCGGGCTCCTACAATGAGCAGTTCTTC,CASSAAGSYNEQFF
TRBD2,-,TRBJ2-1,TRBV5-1,TGCGCCAGCACCGGACAGGGAACTAGCGGGAGGGTCTACAATGAGCAGTTCTTC,CASTGQGTSGRVYNEQFF
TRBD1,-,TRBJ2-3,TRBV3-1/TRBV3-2,TGTGCCAGCAGCCAATACCCCGGGCAGGGGGTTTTAGATACGCAGTATTTT,CASSQYPGQGVLDTQYF
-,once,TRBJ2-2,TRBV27,TGTGCCAGCAGTTTACTTGTGGGGGAGCTGTTTTTT,CASSLLVGELFF
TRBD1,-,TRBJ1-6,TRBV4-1,TGCGCCAGCAGCCGCGACAGGGGCGCCGCCGTAATTAATTCACCCCTCCACTTT,CASSRDRGAAVINSPLHF
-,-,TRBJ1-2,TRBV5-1,TGCGCCAGCAGCTTGGAAGGTGGTTCAGATGCTCACAGGGGCTACACCTTC,CASSLEGGSDAHRGYTF
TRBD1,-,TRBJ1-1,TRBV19,TGTGCCAGTAGAATGTTAACAGGGGCTGGGGTGAACACTGAAGCTTTCTTT,CASRMLTGAGVNTEAFF
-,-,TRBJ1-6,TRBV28,TGTGCCAGCAGTGCTTTTGTCAGGGTAAATTCACCCCTCCACTTT,CASSAFVRVNSPLHF
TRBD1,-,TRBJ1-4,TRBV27,TGTGCCAGCAGTCCGCAGGGGGCAACTAATGAAAAACTGTTTTTT,CASSPQGATNEKLFF
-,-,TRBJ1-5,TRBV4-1,TGCGCCAGCAGCCAGGACCGGGGTCAGCCCCAGCATTTT,CASSQDRGQPQHF
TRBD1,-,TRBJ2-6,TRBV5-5,TGTGCCAGCGAACGGGACAGGGTTGACGGGGCCAACGTCCTGACTTTC,CASERDRVDGANVLTF
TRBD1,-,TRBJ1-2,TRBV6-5,TGTGCCAGCACCCTACTATCGACAGGGAACTATGGCTACACCTTC,CASTLLSTGNYGYTF
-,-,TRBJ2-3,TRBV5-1,TGCGCCAGCAGCTTTCGGGTAGCGGAAATAACAGATACGCAGTATTTT,CASSFRVAEITDTQYF
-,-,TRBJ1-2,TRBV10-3,TGTGCCACAACCCCCGGGGATTATGGCTACACCTTC,CATTPGDYGYTF
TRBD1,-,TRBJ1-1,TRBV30,TGTGCCTGGGGACAGGGGGACACTGAAGCTTTCTTT,CAWGQGDTEAFF
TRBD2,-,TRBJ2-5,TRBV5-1,TGCGCCAGCAGCTTGGGGCCTCCGGGACTAGCGGGGAAGGAGACCCAGTACTTC,CASSLGPPGLAGKETQYF
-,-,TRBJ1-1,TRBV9,TGTGCCAGCAGTGCCTCGACCCGTCCGACAGGAACTAACACTGAAGCTTTCTTT,CASSASTRPTGTNTEAFF
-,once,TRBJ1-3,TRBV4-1,TGCGCCAGCAGCCAAGATCCTTACAGGAACTCTGGAAACACCATATATTTT,CASSQDPYRNSGNTIYF
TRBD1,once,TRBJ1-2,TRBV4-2,TGTGCCAGCAGCCAACAACTATCTCGACAGGGCATCTATGGCTACACCTTC,CASSQQLSRQGIYGYTF
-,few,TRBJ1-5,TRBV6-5,TGTGCCAGTCAGACAGTTAGCAATCAGCCCCAGCATTTT,CASQTVSNQPQHF
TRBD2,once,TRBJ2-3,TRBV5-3,TGTGCCAGAAGCCCCGTAGCGGGAGGGCCCTCTGATACGCAGTATTTT,CARSPVAGGPSDTQYF
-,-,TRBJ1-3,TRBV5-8,TGTGCCAGCCCAAAGGGAGGGGACCTCTCTGGAAACACCATATATTTT,CASPKGGDLSGNTIYF
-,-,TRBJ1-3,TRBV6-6,TGTGCCAGCAGTTTTGGAGGAACCAGCTCTGGAAACACCATATATTTT,CASSFGGTSSGNTIYF
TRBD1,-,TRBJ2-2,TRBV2,TGTGCCAGCAGTCGGGACAGAATTAACACCGGGGAGCTGTTTTTT,CASSRDRINTGELFF
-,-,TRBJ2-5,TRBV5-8,TGTGCCAGCAGCAGAACAGTGGTAGAGACCCAGTACTTC,CASSRTVVETQYF
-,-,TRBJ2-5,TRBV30,TGTGCCTGGAGTGTACAGGCTGCTAAGTACTTC,CAWSVQAAKYF
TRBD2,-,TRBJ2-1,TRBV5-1,TGCGCCAGCAGCCCCCTTTTTTCCAGCGGGAGTATTGACAATGAGCAGTTCTTC,CASSPLFSSGSIDNEQFF
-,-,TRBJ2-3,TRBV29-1,TGCAGCTTCGCCGAGGCGGGCACAGATACGCAGTATTTT,CSFAEAGTDTQYF
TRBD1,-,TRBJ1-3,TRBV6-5,TGTGCCAGCAGTCGACAGGGTAGCTCTGGAAACACCATATATTTT,CASSRQGSSGNTIYF
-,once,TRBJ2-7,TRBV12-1,TGTGCCAGCAGGCTTCCCACAGGGGGATCCTACGAGCAGTACTTC,CASRLPTGGSYEQYF
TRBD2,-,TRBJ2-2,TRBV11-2,TGTGCCAGCAGCTCCCCCACAGCGGGGAGAACCGGGGAGCTGTTTTTT,CASSSPTAGRTGELFF
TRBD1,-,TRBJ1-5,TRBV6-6,TGTGCCAGCAGTGAGGGACAGATAGATCAGCCCCAGCATTTT,CASSEGQIDQPQHF